This T cell receptor beta chain appears in the sequencing data of a study of T cell repertoires in cytomegalovirus infection. The overall study: In public TCR beta signatures, there were indications of both CMV infection and matching HLA type.

V was shortened by 0 bases and J by 7 bases, with 10 bases between the two germline ends. Germline CDR1 reads SGHDN; CDR2 reads FVKESK. The CDR3 extends over 14 amino acids. Study results and caveats: HLA-C-restricted CMV clonotypes gave the most frequent clonotype in two of eight donors.

TCRdb processed the reads anew with MiXCR; each CDR3 protein has one entry. The table shows around 710,000 distinct CDR3 sequences, with approximately 32% occurring only once. This clonotype was found once. Its antigen is unidentified. The chain links TRBV14 to TRBJ1-5; D is uncertain. Sample: cultured CD8+ T cells from PBMCs, taken from culture after CMV antigen stimulation. The TCR sequence derives from a human donor in good health (CMV status not recorded). Some clones in this sample may be carry-over from other donors' samples. CDR3 sequence: CASSQDTARQPQHF. CDR3 in DNA: TGTGCCAGCAGCCAAGACACGGCAAGGCAGCCCCAGCATTTT. Full variable domain (remainder filled in from reference TRBV14 and TRBJ1-5): EAGVTQFPSHSVIEKGQTVTLRCDPISGHDNLYWYRRVMGKEIKFLLHFVKESKQDESGMPNNRFLAERTGGTYSTLKVQPAELEDSGVYFCASSQDTARQPQHFGDGTRLSIL.